This T cell receptor beta chain was found in a study of cytomegalovirus exposure and HLA in healthy donors. Whole-study results and caveats: Investigators reported fewer than 200 TCR beta chains as tied to cytomegalovirus. Later analysis identified around 15,000 TCR beta sequences associated with HLA alleles, using a false discovery rate threshold of 0.05.

The PCR was carried out with 60 Vbeta primers and 13 Jbeta primers. The repertoire was sequenced with immunoSEQ multiplex PCR; TCRdb's copy has only in-frame clones and lacks some. The sample contains some 170,000 clones, about 80% of which appear only once. Worth noting for this clone: What it recognizes is unknown.

V was trimmed by 5 bases and J by 4 bases, leaving 14 bases between them. CDR1 and CDR2 (germline): MNHEY, SMNVEV (reference sequence). CDR3 size: 15 residues. The receptor comes from a man aged 25-45 years in good health and CMV-seronegative. Sequencing input: PBMCs. The chain combines TRBV27 with TRBJ1-4; D gene unclear. CDR3 protein: CASSATDDINEKLFF. The CDR3 bases are TGTGCCAGCAGTGCCACGGATGACATTAATGAAAAACTGTTTTTT.